This is a list of T cell receptor beta chains from one sample in a study of early T cells in non-severe SARS-CoV-2 infection. TCRdb redid the calling of the 5' RACE reads with MiXCR, one entry per CDR3 protein. This table has approximately 47,000 distinct CDR3 sequences, 6% to 8% appearing once. Specimen: whole blood, collected at baseline. The receptors originated from an adult who was a healthcare worker with PCR-confirmed SARS-CoV-2 infection or an uninfected control (not recorded which). Each CDR3 is given with its conserved first and last residue.

V gene,J gene,CDR3 protein
TRBV3-1,TRBJ2-3,CASSQVGGGASTDTQYF
TRBV29-1,TRBJ2-4,CSVDTGQNIQYF
TRBV29-1,TRBJ1-1,CSATDKWEREAFF
TRBV7-6,TRBJ2-1,CASSRPKDERRYNEQFF
TRBV28,TRBJ1-6,CASSSYYTNSPLHF
TRBV6-2/TRBV6-3,TRBJ2-7,CASRRGAGYEQYF
TRBV5-1,TRBJ2-1,CASSLEAYNEQFF
TRBV20-1,TRBJ2-3,CSARDPKRWTQYF
TRBV7-2,TRBJ1-6,CASSVTGRAPLHF
TRBV5-1,TRBJ2-1,CASSLGWGSYNEQFF
TRBV10-3,TRBJ2-3,CAISGARVTDTQYF
TRBV27,TRBJ1-3,CASSSPGNTIYF
TRBV20-1,TRBJ1-2,CSARGTGDYGYTF
TRBV19,TRBJ2-1,CASSISGLAASYNEQFF
TRBV6-2/TRBV6-3,TRBJ1-5,CASSRPSRRYSNQPQHF
TRBV21-1,TRBJ2-7,CASRDDAGDRGRFCHEQYF
TRBV12-3/TRBV12-4,TRBJ1-2,CASSLGDGYTF